The 11 T cell receptor beta chains presented below share a single source sample, sequenced in a study of shared clonotypes between healthy human individuals. It was CD45RO-negative cells, positively selected for CCR7, that made up naive CD8 cells, with terminally differentiated effector memory CD45RA+ cells excluded. Repertoires were generated with immunoSEQ multiplex PCR, while TCRdb's copy carries only in-frame clones and drops some. Of about 2 million clones listed, about 94% are singletons. Sequencing was carried out using naive CD8+ T cells sorted from blood. These TCRs come from a young man in good health.

The chain carries TRBV7-9 and TRBJ1-5; D may be TRBD1 (6 bases). CDR1 and CDR2 (germline): SEHNR, FQNEAQ (reference sequence). The V end was cut by 1 base, the J end by 5 bases, with 18 bases between. The CDR3 contains 17 residues. The CDR3 here is CASSLDDNGGLDQPQHF. CDR3 coding DNA: TGTGCCAGCAGCTTAGACGACAACGGGGGGCTGGATCAGCCCCAGCATTTT.

The chain is built from TRBV11-3 and TRBJ2-7, with D possibly matching TRBD1 (5 bases). The germline V gene encodes CDR1 SGHNT and CDR2 YENEEA. Trimming pared 3 bases from V and 6 bases from J, leaving 12 bases between. CDR3 length: 13 residues. For the CDR3, the DNA is TGTGCCAGCAGCTTTACAGGAATGGGCGAGCAGTACTTC. This gives the protein CASSFTGMGEQYF.

The chain employs TRBV13 and TRBJ2-7; weak D call: TRBD2 (6 bases). V dropped 4 bases and J dropped 6 bases, with 22 bases sitting between them. This CDR3 is 16 amino acids long. Germline lookup yields CDR1 PRHDT and CDR2 FYEKMQ (reference sequence). The CDR3 DNA sequence: TGTGCCAGCAGCTGGGCCGGGACTTCAGGACCCCCCGAGCAGTACTTC. Its protein is CASSWAGTSGPPEQYF.

The rearrangement links TRBV5-5 to TRBJ1-3; D is undetermined. CDR1 and CDR2 from the germline V gene are SGHKS and YYEKEE (reference sequence). Trimming took 6 bases from V and 0 from J, leaving 13 bases between them. CDR3 length equals 15 residues. The CDR3 coding sequence is TGTGCCAGCACCCCCTGGATGAACTCTGGAAACACCATATATTTT. It encodes CASTPWMNSGNTIYF.

This chain uses TRBV6-5 with TRBJ2-1, with 9 bases matching TRBD1. The CDR3 contains 16 residues. CDR1 MNHEY and CDR2 SVGAGI come from the germline V gene. V trimming: 0 bases; J trimming: 6 bases; junction bases outside the gene matches: 6. The CDR3 is CASSYSDRGSFNEQFF. The CDR3 DNA follows: TGTGCCAGCAGTTACTCGGACAGGGGTTCATTCAATGAGCAGTTCTTC.

The V and J genes are TRBV5-6 and TRBJ2-2, with 8 bases lining up with TRBD2. The CDR3 is made up of 17 amino acids. From germline, CDR1 is SGHDT and CDR2 YYEEEE. Trimming cost V 5 bases and J 5 bases; bases outside gene matches: 14. DNA of the CDR3: TGTGCCAGCAGGAAGAGAGGAGCGGGGGAGGGGACCGGGGAGCTGTTTTTT. Translation: CASRKRGAGEGTGELFF.

CDR3: CASSGLASGDTDTQYF. The CDR3 DNA sequence: TGTGCCAGCAGTGGGTTGGCTAGCGGTGACACAGATACGCAGTATTTT. This rearrangement joins TRBV2 to TRBJ2-3, with 7 nucleotides matching TRBD2. Germline V gene data show CDR1 as SNHLY and CDR2 as FYNNEI. With V trimmed by 4 bases and J by 2 bases, 9 bases remained unmatched. This CDR3 contains 16 residues.

This clone was detected only once. This rearrangement joins TRBV7-9 to TRBJ2-1; 12 bases match TRBD2. The J segment lost 13 bases and the V segment lost 5 bases, leaving 12 bases of the junction unmatched. Germline loops: CDR1 SEHNR, CDR2 FQNEAQ (reference sequence). The CDR3 has 15 residues. CDR3 bases: TGTGCCAGCAGCCTGACGACTAGCGGGAGACCCCAACAGTTCTTC. Amino acid sequence: CASSLTTSGRPQQFF. The complete variable domain, with remaining parts taken from reference TRBV7-9 and TRBJ2-1, reads DTGVSQNPRHKITKRGQNVTFRCDPISEHNRLYWYRQTLGQGPEFLTYFQNEAQLEKSRLLSDRFSAERPKGSFSTLEIQRTEQGDSAMYLCASSLTTSGRPQQFFGPGTRLTVL.

The table lists this clone with a count of one. The V gene is TRBV11-3, the J gene TRBJ2-7; 10 bases line up with TRBD1. Germline CDR1 and CDR2: SGHNT and YENEEA. J gave up 4 bases and V 1 base, and 7 bases lay outside the gene matches. The CDR3 is 16 residues long. The CDR3 nucleotides read TGTGCCAGCAGCTTAGGGGGACAGGGGCAGATTTACGAGCAGTACTTC. This sequence encodes CASSLGGQGQIYEQYF. Full variable domain (missing parts from reference TRBV11-3 and TRBJ2-7): EAGVVQSPRYKIIEKKQPVAFWCNPISGHNTLYWYLQNLGQGPELLIRYENEEAVDDSQLPKDRFSAERLKGVDSTLKIQPAELGDSAVYLCASSLGGQGQIYEQYFGPGTRLTVT.

In this sample, this clone turned up a few times. The chain recombines TRBV25-1 with TRBJ1-2; no firm D call. The germline V and J ends were trimmed by 7 bases and 8 bases, with 17 bases remaining between them. Germline V lookup: CDR1 MGHDK, CDR2 SYGVNS. The CDR3 totals 13 residues. The CDR3 spells CASTDPISRGYTF. The CDR3 DNA reads as TGTGCCAGCACCGACCCCATTTCGCGCGGCTACACCTTC.

Concerning this clone: The same CDR3 can be traced to other DNA sequences in this sample. The J gene is TRBJ2-3, the V gene TRBV30; no firm D call. The germline gives CDR1 GTSNPN, CDR2 SVGIG (reference sequence). Trimming cost V 0 bases and J 0 bases, with 10 bases left between them. This CDR3 spans 15 amino acids. Here the CDR3 DNA reads TGTGCCTGGAGTGTAGGGTCCGCTAGCACAGATACGCAGTATTTT. Its translation is CAWSVGSASTDTQYF.